The present T cell receptor beta chain was sequenced within a study of T cell changes during pregnancy in multiple sclerosis. This CDR3 comprises 17 residues. CDR1 is MDHEN and CDR2 is SYDVKM in the germline V gene. The V segment lost 2 bases and the J segment 0 bases; nucleotides outside the gene matches: 6. Clones were sequenced by immunoSEQ multiplex PCR, and TCRdb holds only the in-frame ones, with some missing. The repertoire includes around 80,000 clones, nearly 95% of them detected once, and approximately 0.92% sits in the top ten. Sequenced material: peripheral blood, taken in the second trimester of pregnancy. The TCR comes from a female donor in good health, enrolled as a control in a pregnancy study. V gene TRBV28 combines with J gene TRBJ2-3; TRBD2 matches at 9 bases. The CDR3 DNA is TGTGCCAGCAGTTTACGAAGAGCGGGAGGTAGCACAGATACGCAGTATTTT. It codes for CASSLRRAGGSTDTQYF.